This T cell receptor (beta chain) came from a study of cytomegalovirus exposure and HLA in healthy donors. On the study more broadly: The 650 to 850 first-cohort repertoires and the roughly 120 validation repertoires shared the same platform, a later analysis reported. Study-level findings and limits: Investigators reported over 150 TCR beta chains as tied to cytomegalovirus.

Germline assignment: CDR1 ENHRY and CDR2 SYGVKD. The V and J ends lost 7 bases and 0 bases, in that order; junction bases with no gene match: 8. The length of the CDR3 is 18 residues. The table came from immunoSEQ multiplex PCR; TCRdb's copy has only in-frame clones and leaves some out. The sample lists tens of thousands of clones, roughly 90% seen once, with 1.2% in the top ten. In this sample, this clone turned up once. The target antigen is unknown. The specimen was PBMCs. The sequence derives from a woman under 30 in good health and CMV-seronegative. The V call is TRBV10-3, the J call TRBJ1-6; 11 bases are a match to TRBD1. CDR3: CAINNRDRGSSYNSPLHF. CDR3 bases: TGTGCCATCAATAACCGGGACAGGGGGAGCTCCTATAATTCACCCCTCCACTTT.